Sequencing of this TCR beta chain was carried out in a study of memory CD4+ T cells and cytomegalovirus serostatus. Study-level points and caveats: CMV serostatus prediction reached median AUC 0.95, or 0.91 with US-trained model. About 40% of the roughly 160 known CMV-associated TCRbeta sequences appeared in CD4+ memory.

A remark on this clone: Antigen: not known.

Single viable CD3+CD4+CD8-CD45RO+ cells were sorted as the memory CD4+ T cells. Donors' CMV status reflects serum IgG against pp150, pp28, p38, p52. Total CD4+ T cells were enriched by CD4 positive selection. The assay was immunoSEQ multiplex PCR, and TCRdb's table has in-frame clones only and misses some. This table has fewer than 40,000 clones, approximately 79% appearing once. The sequenced sample consisted of memory CD4+ T cells from blood. This clonotype originated in an adult in good health and CMV-seropositive.

The CDR3 reads CASTRSGGVGANVLTF. CDR3 bases: TGTGCCAGCACCCGGAGCGGGGGGGTTGGGGCCAACGTCCTGACTTTC. The chain combines TRBV5-4 with TRBJ2-6; TRBD2 agrees at 10 bases. This CDR3 region has 16 residues. Germline CDR1 SGHNT, CDR2 YYREEE (reference sequence). After removal of 6 bases from V and 3 bases from J, the junction contained 6 bases not matched to a gene.